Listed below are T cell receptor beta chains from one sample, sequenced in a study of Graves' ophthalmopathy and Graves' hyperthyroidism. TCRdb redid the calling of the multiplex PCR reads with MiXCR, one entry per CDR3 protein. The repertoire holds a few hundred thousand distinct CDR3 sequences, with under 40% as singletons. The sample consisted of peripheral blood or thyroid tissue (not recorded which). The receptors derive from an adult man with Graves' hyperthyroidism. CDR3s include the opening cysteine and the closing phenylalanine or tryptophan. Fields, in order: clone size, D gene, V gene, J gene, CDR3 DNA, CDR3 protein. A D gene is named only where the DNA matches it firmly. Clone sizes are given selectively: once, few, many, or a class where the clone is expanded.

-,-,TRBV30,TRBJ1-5,TGTGCCTGGAGTGTACGGCGGGGAGGCAATCAGCCCCAGCATTTT,CAWSVRRGGNQPQHF
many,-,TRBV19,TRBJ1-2,TGTGCCAGTAGTTCGGCCCGTATAATGGGCTACACCTTC,CASSSARIMGYTF
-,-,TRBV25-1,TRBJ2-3,TGTGCCAGCAGTACACCTCGGACAGAACAAGGGTCAGATACGCAGTATTTT,CASSTPRTEQGSDTQYF
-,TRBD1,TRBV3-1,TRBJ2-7,TGTGCCAGCAGCTCGGAAGACAGGGGGCGACTCTGGGAGCAGTACTTC,CASSSEDRGRLWEQYF
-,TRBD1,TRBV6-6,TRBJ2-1,TGTGCCAGCAGAGGGACAGGGAGCTCCTACAATGAGCAGTTCTTC,CASRGTGSSYNEQFF
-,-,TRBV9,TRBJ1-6,TGTGCCAGCAGCGTAGGAGTACAGGTCGATTCACCCCTCCACTTT,CASSVGVQVDSPLHF
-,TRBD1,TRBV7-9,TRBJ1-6,TGTGCCAGCAGCCCAGGGACAGGGTATAATTCACCCCTCCACTTT,CASSPGTGYNSPLHF
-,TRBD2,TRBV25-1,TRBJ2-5,TGTGCCAGCAGTGCTAGAGTACCAGGGAGGGTGGAGACCCAGTACTTC,CASSARVPGRVETQYF
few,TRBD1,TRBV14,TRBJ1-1,TGTGCCAGCAGCTCCGGGACAGGAGCTTTCTTT,CASSSGTGAFF
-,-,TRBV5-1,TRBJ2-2,TGCGCCAGCAAGGACAGAACGAACACCGGGGAGCTGTTTTTT,CASKDRTNTGELFF
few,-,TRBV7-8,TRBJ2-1,TGTGCCAGCAGCTTAGCTTTAGGGGGCAATGAGCAGTTCTTC,CASSLALGGNEQFF
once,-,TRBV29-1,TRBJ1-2,TGCAGTGGGGGACCTTTCTATGGCTACACCTTC,CSGGPFYGYTF
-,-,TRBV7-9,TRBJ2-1,TGTGCCAGCAGCTTAGGGGGGCCAAATGAGCAGTTCTTC,CASSLGGPNEQFF
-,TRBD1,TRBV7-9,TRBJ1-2,TGTGCCAGCAGATCTGACAGGGGTAATGAGCATAACTATGGCTACACCTTC,CASRSDRGNEHNYGYTF
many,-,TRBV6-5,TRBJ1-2,TGTGCCAGCAGTCCCCGACAGCCTCGCCATGGCTACACCTTC,CASSPRQPRHGYTF
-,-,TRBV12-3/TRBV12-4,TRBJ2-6,TGTGCCAGCAGTAGCACGGCTTCTGGGGCCAACGTCCTGACTTTC,CASSSTASGANVLTF
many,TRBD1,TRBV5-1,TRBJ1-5,TGCGCCAGCAGCCTAATGACAGGGGGCAATCAGCCCCAGCATTTT,CASSLMTGGNQPQHF
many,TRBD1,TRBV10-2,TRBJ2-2,TGCGCCAGCAGTGAAAGGACAGGGATCACCGGGGAGCTGTTTTTT,CASSERTGITGELFF
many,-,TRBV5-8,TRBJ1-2,TGTGCCAGCAGCTTGGAACGGAGAACTAACTATGGCTACACCTTC,CASSLERRTNYGYTF
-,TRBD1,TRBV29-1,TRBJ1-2,TGCAGCTTACAGGGGGACTATGGCTACACCTTC,CSLQGDYGYTF
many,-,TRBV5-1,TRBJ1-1,TGCGCCAGCAGCTTGGCCAGACATACGAACACTGAAGCTTTCTTT,CASSLARHTNTEAFF
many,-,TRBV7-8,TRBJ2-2,TGTGCCAGCAGCTTTTTGGGCGCCGGGGAGCTGTTTTTT,CASSFLGAGELFF
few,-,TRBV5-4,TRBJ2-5,TGTGCCAGCAGCAACGGCCCCCAAGAGACCCAGTACTTC,CASSNGPQETQYF
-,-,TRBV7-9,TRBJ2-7,TGTGCCAGCAGTCCGAGCTACAGATCCTACGAGCAGTACTTC,CASSPSYRSYEQYF
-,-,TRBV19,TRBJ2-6,TGTGCCAGTAGGCTCAGGGAAGCTGGGGCCAACGTCCTGACTTTC,CASRLREAGANVLTF
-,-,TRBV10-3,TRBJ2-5,TGTGCCATCCGCGGACAGCGGAGACAAGAGACCCAGTGCTTC,CAIRGQRRQETQCF
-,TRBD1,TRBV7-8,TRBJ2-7,TGTGCCAGCGCGCTTGGGACAGGGTTCTACGAGCAGTACTTC,CASALGTGFYEQYF
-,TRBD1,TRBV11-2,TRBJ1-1,TGTGCCAGCAGCTTAGTGGGACAGGGGGGGATTGAAGCTTTCTTT,CASSLVGQGGIEAFF
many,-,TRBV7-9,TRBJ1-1,TGTGCCAGCAGCTTAATGGCAGTTAACACTGAAGCTTTCTTT,CASSLMAVNTEAFF
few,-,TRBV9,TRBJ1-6,TGTGCCAGCAGCGGGGGGGGGGGCCCAAATTCACCCCTCCACTTT,CASSGGGGPNSPLHF
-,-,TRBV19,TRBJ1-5,TGTGCCAGTAGTATGCGGGGGCGGACTACCAATCAGCCCCAGCATTTT,CASSMRGRTTNQPQHF
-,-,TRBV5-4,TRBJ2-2,TGTGCCAGCAGCTTGGCACATGACGCCGGGGAGCTGTTTTTT,CASSLAHDAGELFF
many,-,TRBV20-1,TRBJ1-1,TGCAGTGCTCGAAGCACATATAACACTGAAGCTTTCTTT,CSARSTYNTEAFF
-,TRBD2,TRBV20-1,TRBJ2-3,TGCACTGCCGGACTAGCGCCTAGCACAGATACGCAGTATTTT,CTAGLAPSTDTQYF
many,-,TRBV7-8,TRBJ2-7,TGTGCCAGCAGTCCGGAGCTAGCCTACGAGCAGTACTTC,CASSPELAYEQYF
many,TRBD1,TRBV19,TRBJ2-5,TGTGCCAGTAGTAACCCCTTGGGACAGTCCCAAGAGACCCAGTACTTC,CASSNPLGQSQETQYF
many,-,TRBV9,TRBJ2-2,TGTGCCAGCAGCGTAGAATGGGGAGAGCTGTTTTTT,CASSVEWGELFF
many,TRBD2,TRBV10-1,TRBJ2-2,TGCGCCAGCAGTGGAGGGGGACTAGCGGAGAACACCGGGGAGCTGTTTTTT,CASSGGGLAENTGELFF
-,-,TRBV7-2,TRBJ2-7,TGTGCCAGTAGCTTAATAAAGGGGGCGGGGTTTTTCTTC,CASSLIKGAGFFF
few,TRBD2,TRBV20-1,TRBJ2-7,TGCAGTGCTCTTAGACTAGCGGGGAGCTCCTACGAGCAGTACTTC,CSALRLAGSSYEQYF
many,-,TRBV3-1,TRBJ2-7,TGTGCCAGCAGCCACGCTGCCTACGAGCAGTACTTC,CASSHAAYEQYF
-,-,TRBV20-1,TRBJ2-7,TGCAGTGCTAGAGATCGATTGAAGAACAATGAGCAGTACTTC,CSARDRLKNNEQYF
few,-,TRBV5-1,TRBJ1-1,TGCGCCAGCAGCTTGGTAACCGGACAGAGGAACACTGAAGCTTTCTTT,CASSLVTGQRNTEAFF
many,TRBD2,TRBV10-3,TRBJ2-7,TGTGCCACCGGGACGAGCGGGGGGGAAACCTACGAGCAGTACTTC,CATGTSGGETYEQYF
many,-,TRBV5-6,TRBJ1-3,TGTGCCAGCAGCTTGTGGAGCCGTTTCTCTGGAAACACCATATATTTT,CASSLWSRFSGNTIYF
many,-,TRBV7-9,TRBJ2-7,TGTGCCAGCAGCTACGCAGGTTCGAGCTCCTACGAGCAGTACTTC,CASSYAGSSSYEQYF
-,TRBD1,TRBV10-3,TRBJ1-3,TGTGCCAGCAGTAGCCGGACAGGGGACGGAAACACCATATATTTT,CASSSRTGDGNTIYF
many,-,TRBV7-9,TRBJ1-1,TGTGCCAGCAGCTTAAGCGTAACATCGAACACTGAAGCTTTCTTT,CASSLSVTSNTEAFF
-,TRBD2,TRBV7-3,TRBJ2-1,TGTGCCAGCAGCTCGGGCGGGGGGGGCGATGAGCAGTTCTTC,CASSSGGGGDEQFF
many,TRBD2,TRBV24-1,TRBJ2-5,TGTGCCACCAGTGATTTGGGTCTGGGAGGGGACCAAGAGACCCAGTACTTC,CATSDLGLGGDQETQYF